There are many counts of the clone carrying this TCR beta chain. Its antigen is currently unknown. The entry originates in a study of blood T cells in healthy people across ages. The study's findings and limits: More naive CD4+ cells and higher diversity were found in long-lived than in aged donors. Older individuals had lower TCR beta diversity per million T cells (the decline was roughly linear).

Germline lookup yields CDR1 SQVTM and CDR2 ANQGSEA. There are 15 residues in the CDR3. V was clipped by 5 bases and J by 2 bases, with 17 bases between them. A second PCR, run for roughly 7 to 11 cycles, used a sample-barcoded 5' primer plus a J-beta primer mix. Samples each returned at least 3 million CDR3-containing paired-end reads. TCRdb analysed the 5' RACE reads with MiXCR anew, one entry per CDR3 protein. This table has hundreds of thousands of distinct CDR3 sequences, about 43% appearing once. Donor samples were obtained from healthy Caucasian individuals from Russia, aged roughly 6 to 90. Material for sequencing was blood. The TCR sequence derives from a man of 80 years or more in good health. The chain joins TRBV29-1 to TRBJ2-3; tentatively, D is TRBD2 (6 bases). The CDR3: CSVIRDSGHTDTQYF. CDR3 nucleotides: TGCAGCGTTATTCGGGATAGCGGACACACAGATACGCAGTATTTT.